The clone carrying this T cell receptor (beta chain) was found a few times. This record comes from a study of graft-versus-host responses after intestinal transplantation. Germline lookup yields CDR1 MNHEY and CDR2 SVGAGI. CDR3 length: 14 amino acids. J lost 4 bases, V lost 8 bases, and 9 bases had no gene match. Produced via immunoSEQ multiplex PCR; TCRdb's table is partial and in-frame only. The sample lists over 15,000 clones, about 30% seen once, with about 4% in the top ten. Study-wide results and caveats: Early HvG declines after transplant were associated with peak circulating GvH clone levels.

The sequencing here drew on alloreactive CD4+ T cells from a mixed lymphocyte reaction culture, taken before intestinal transplant. Noted subset: CFSE-low proliferating T cells sorted from roughly six-day pre-transplant mixed lymphocyte reaction (GvH or HvG direction). This receptor was taken from a human patient who received an intestinal transplant. This rearrangement joins TRBV6-5 to TRBJ2-7, with TRBD2 matching over 9 bases. This chain's CDR3 is CASSRGRALYEQYF. The CDR3 region has the DNA TGTGCCAGCTCCCGCGGGAGGGCCTTATACGAGCAGTACTTC.